This T cell receptor beta chain was sequenced for a study of beta chain features in type 1 diabetes. Study observations and caveats: Type 1 diabetes patients had fewer VDJ junction insertions and more deletions. Type 1 diabetes patients had moderately but significantly shorter TCRB CDR3s in all four CD4+ subsets.

TCRB transcripts that were expressed got sequenced, as all of the isolated RNA had been reverse transcribed. Measured with immunoSEQ multiplex PCR; TCRdb has only the in-frame clones, and not every one. Among roughly 340,000 clones, roughly 13% were seen once, and the ten largest hold 0.013% to 0.015%. The trim removed 6 bases at V and 7 bases at J, leaving 14 bases unmatched. The CDR3 is 15 amino acids. In germline, CDR1 is MDHEN, CDR2 SYDVKM. On this clone: Antigen unknown.

The TCR comes from a woman aged 18-29 years with type 1 diabetes. Source material: naive CD4+ T cells from blood. The V and J genes are TRBV28 and TRBJ1-2; 7 bases agree with TRBD1. In DNA, the CDR3 is TGTGCCAGCAGGACCTTCCTGACAGGGACTAGTGGCTACACCTTC. It codes for CASRTFLTGTSGYTF.